This T cell receptor (beta chain) stems from a study of blood T cell repertoires in COVID-19. Study in general: From the United States, Italy and Spain came samples of acute and convalescent COVID-19. The analysed material was cDNA or gDNA that came from T cells, B-cell-depleted T cells, or PBMCs.

This clone was seen a single time. The CDR3 covers 15 residues. The germline V gene encodes CDR1 SGHVS and CDR2 FQNEAQ. V trimming: 5 bases; J trimming: 5 bases; junction bases outside the gene matches: 6. Per the authors' pipeline: The authors estimated nucleated cell counts from reference gene primer amplification. TCRdb's table, derived via immunoSEQ multiplex PCR, lists solely in-frame clones and lacks some. V and J calls and clone size are as listed in that table; D and trimming were resolved from the DNA. The table has roughly 100,000 clones, 69% seen once. The receptor's source is a man aged 80 or over with acute or convalescent COVID-19. The chain joins TRBV7-8 to TRBJ1-2; 12 nucleotides agree with TRBD1. Sequencing was performed on peripheral blood. The chain's CDR3 is CASSIQGQGAYGYTF. DNA of the CDR3: TGTGCCAGCAGCATACAGGGACAGGGGGCGTATGGCTACACCTTC.